These 21 T cell receptor beta chains share one sample of origin, sequenced in a study of blood T cell repertoires in COVID-19. Some clones are missing from TCRdb's copy, which holds only in-frame ones; the method was immunoSEQ multiplex PCR. The table shows roughly 140,000 clones, with about 88% occurring only once. Sequenced material: PBMCs or T cells enriched from blood (not recorded which). These receptors all stem from a man over 45 who had recovered from COVID-19.

This sequence joins TRBV19 and TRBJ1-5; TRBD1 agrees at 8 bases. V lost 7 bases, J lost 3 bases, and 8 bases stayed unmatched. CDR1 is LNHDA, CDR2 SQIVND, per germline (reference sequence). This CDR3 comprises 15 residues. CDR3 nucleotides: TGTGCCAGTAAAACCGACAGGGGCCCCAATCAGCCCCAGCATTTT. It is translated as CASKTDRGPNQPQHF.

The chain couples TRBV7-9 to TRBJ1-6, with 7 bases aligning to TRBD1. Looked up from germline, CDR1 is SEHNR and CDR2 is FQNEAQ (reference sequence). This CDR3 is built from 14 residues. V shed 5 bases, J shed 6 bases, and the junction held 4 bases outside the gene matches. In DNA form, the CDR3 reads TGTGCCAGCAGCCACGGACAGGCTAATTCACCCCTCCACTTT. Translated: CASSHGQANSPLHF.

The CDR3: CASSQGQANTGELFF. DNA of the CDR3: TGTGCCAGCAGCCAAGGGCAGGCGAACACCGGGGAGCTGTTTTTT. The genes are TRBV3-1 (or the pseudogene TRBV3-2) and TRBJ2-2; D is unresolved. CDR1 and CDR2 from the germline V gene are LGHDT and YNNKEL (reference sequence). The ends were cut back, 1 base at V and 0 bases at J, with 6 bases in the middle. The CDR3 is 15 amino acids.

The CDR3, as DNA: TGTGCCAGCTTAGCAGGGGGATTCTCTGGAAACACCATATATTTT. The encoded protein is CASLAGGFSGNTIYF. The chain uses TRBV6-5 and TRBJ1-3; 7 bases map to TRBD1. Per the germline V gene, CDR1 is MNHEY and CDR2 is SVGAGI. The J segment lost 0 bases and the V segment lost 8 bases, leaving 7 bases of the junction unmatched. This CDR3 contains 15 residues.

This chain joins TRBV5-6 and TRBJ1-6; 8 bases map to TRBD1. Germline V lookup: CDR1 SGHDT, CDR2 YYEEEE. The CDR3 has 13 residues. V was pared by 5 bases and J by 10 bases, with 5 bases of the junction left unmatched. CDR3 sequence (DNA): TGTGCCAGCAGGGGACAGGAGGGGTCACCCCTCCACTTT. It encodes CASRGQEGSPLHF.

The J gene is TRBJ2-3, the V gene TRBV19; TRBD2 might be the D (6 bases). The V gene's germline CDR1 is LNHDA and CDR2 SQIVND (reference sequence). The CDR3 is 13 amino acids. V gave up 4 bases and J gave up 7 bases, with 12 bases separating them. This CDR3 is CASSSRRGNTQYF. CDR3 DNA: TGTGCCAGTAGTAGTCGGCGGGGAAATACGCAGTATTTT.

This chain joins TRBV14 and TRBJ1-2, with a possible D match to TRBD1 (5 bases). The length of the CDR3 is 13 residues. Germline V gene sequence: CDR1 SGHDN, CDR2 FVKESK. V lost 0 bases and J 7 bases, leaving 9 bases between the germline ends. The CDR3 sequence: CASSQDVRAGYTF. The CDR3 DNA is TGTGCCAGCAGCCAAGACGTCAGGGCTGGCTACACCTTC.

V and J are TRBV19 and TRBJ1-6; tentatively, D is TRBD1 (6 bases). The V end was cut by 6 bases, the J end by 7 bases, with 13 bases between. CDR3 length equals 14 residues. CDR1 is LNHDA and CDR2 is SQIVND in the germline V gene (reference sequence). This CDR3 reads CASSDGQTNSPLHF. The DNA for the CDR3 is TGTGCCAGTAGCGACGGACAGACAAATTCACCCCTCCACTTT.

CDR3 coding DNA: TGCAGTGCTAGTGGACACCGGGGAGATACGCAGTATTTT. It is translated as CSASGHRGDTQYF. V and J are TRBV20-1 and TRBJ2-3, with D possibly called TRBD1 or TRBD2 (5 bases each). Germline V gene lookup returns CDR1 DFQATT and CDR2 SNEGSKA (reference sequence). The germline V and J ends were trimmed by 3 bases and 5 bases, with 12 bases remaining between them. The length of the CDR3 is 13 residues.

The gene calls are TRBV4-1 and TRBJ2-1; D is perhaps TRBD2 (5 bases). The V gene's germline CDR1 is MGHRA and CDR2 YSYEKL. The CDR3 totals 14 residues. The V and J ends lost 1 base and 12 bases respectively, with 16 bases between them. DNA for the CDR3: TGCGCCAGCAGCCAAGGCGGTCCCGTCGAGGGGCAGTTCTTC. This gives the protein CASSQGGPVEGQFF.

This chain links TRBV2 with TRBJ1-4; 12 bases are a match to TRBD1. V lost 6 bases and J lost 8; bases outside the gene matches: 10. Germline CDR1 is SNHLY and CDR2 is FYNNEI. This CDR3 comprises 16 residues. The CDR3 region has the DNA TGTGCCAGCAGGGGACAGGGGGCCTCCGTCAACGAAAAACTGTTTTTT. This encodes CASRGQGASVNEKLFF.

The chain recombines TRBV19 with TRBJ2-1, with 12 positions matching TRBD2. Unmatched junction bases numbered 10, after V lost 5 bases and J lost 11 bases. The germline CDR1 and CDR2 sequences are LNHDA and SQIVND (reference sequence). The CDR3 loop spans 15 amino acids. The CDR3 protein is CASSERTSGAPKQFF. DNA for the CDR3: TGTGCCAGTAGTGAGCGGACTAGCGGGGCTCCGAAGCAGTTCTTC.

The chain combines TRBV6-5 with TRBJ2-1, with TRBD1 identical over 7 bases. The CDR3 contains 12 residues. V lost 7 bases to trimming and J lost 5 bases; unmatched junction nucleotides: 2. Germline V gives CDR1 MNHEY, CDR2 SVGAGI. Here the CDR3 reads CASKGANNEQFF. CDR3 DNA: TGTGCCAGCAAGGGGGCCAACAATGAGCAGTTCTTC.

The DNA of the CDR3 is TGCGCCAGCAGCCAACAAATCCTAGGAAACAATGAGCAGTTCTTC. Protein product: CASSQQILGNNEQFF. The chain links TRBV4-3 to TRBJ2-1; no clear D gene. CDR1 LGHNA and CDR2 YSLEER come from the germline V gene. V shed 2 bases and J shed 5 bases, with 13 bases lying between them. The CDR3 is 15 amino acids.

The genes are TRBV4-1 and TRBJ1-2; D not certain. Per the germline V gene, CDR1 is MGHRA and CDR2 is YSYEKL. The CDR3 runs 13 residues. V dropped 0 bases and J dropped 2 bases, with 4 bases sitting between them. CDR3 protein: CASSQDLNYGYTF. CDR3 coding DNA: TGCGCCAGCAGCCAAGATCTCAACTATGGCTACACCTTC.

The chain uses TRBV18 and TRBJ1-1; D call uncertain. The CDR3 spans 14 residues. V lost 6 bases and J lost 5, with 16 bases in between. Looked up from germline, CDR1 is KGHSH and CDR2 is LQKENI. In DNA, the CDR3 is TGTGCCAGCTCCCCCGACCGACTAAGTACTGAAGCTTTCTTT. It encodes CASSPDRLSTEAFF.

The V and J genes are TRBV5-4 and TRBJ1-4; the match to TRBD1 covers 8 bases. The CDR3 has 14 residues. Germline trimming cut 4 bases from V and 8 bases from J; bases unmatched to any gene: 7. Germline V gene lookup returns CDR1 SGHNT and CDR2 YYREEE (reference sequence). This CDR3 reads CASSPGTGYEKLFF. In DNA, the CDR3 is TGTGCCAGCAGCCCCGGGACAGGTTACGAAAAACTGTTTTTT.

The genes are TRBV2 and TRBJ2-3, with D possibly TRBD1 on 5 matching bases. V was trimmed by 1 base and J by 0 bases, leaving 8 bases between them. The CDR3 has 15 amino acids. Germline V gene lookup returns CDR1 SNHLY and CDR2 FYNNEI. CDR3 DNA: TGTGCCAGCAGTGAAGGCAGGGTGAGCACAGATACGCAGTATTTT. This sequence encodes CASSEGRVSTDTQYF. Using reference TRBV2 and TRBJ2-3 for the parts outside the CDR3, the full variable domain is EPEVTQTPSHQVTQMGQEVILRCVPISNHLYFYWYRQILGQKVEFLVSFYNNEISEKSEIFDDQFSVERPDGSNFTLKIRSTKLEDSAMYFCASSEGRVSTDTQYFGPGTRLTVL.

This clone was detected only once. CDR3 sequence reads: CASSGGTSADYGYTF. In DNA form, the CDR3 reads TGCGCCAGCAGCGGGGGGACTTCAGCCGACTATGGCTACACCTTC. This rearrangement joins TRBV5-1 to TRBJ1-2; tentative D call: TRBD1 (5 bases). This CDR3 spans 15 amino acids. V was pared by 4 bases and J by 3 bases, with 16 bases between. Germline V lookup: CDR1 SGHRS, CDR2 YFSETQ.

The chain recombines TRBV7-9 with TRBJ1-2, with 10 bases aligning to TRBD1. This CDR3 region has 15 residues. With 5 bases clipped from V and 4 bases from J, the junction kept 7 bases outside the gene matches. Per germline, CDR1 SEHNR and CDR2 FQNEAQ (reference sequence). The CDR3 region is CASSPDRGRGYGYTF. The CDR3 DNA is TGTGCCAGCAGCCCGGACAGGGGGAGAGGCTATGGCTACACCTTC.

This chain links TRBV11-3 with TRBJ2-7, with a possible D match to TRBD1 (6 bases). V was trimmed by 5 bases and J by 1 base, leaving 27 bases between them. Germline V gives CDR1 SGHNT, CDR2 YENEEA. This CDR3 is 19 amino acids long. The CDR3 spells CASSRTQIPQGITSYEQYF. DNA for the CDR3: TGTGCCAGCAGCCGGACCCAAATACCACAGGGTATCACTTCCTACGAGCAGTACTTC.